This TCR beta chain was obtained from a study of T cell repertoires in cytomegalovirus infection. TCRdb reprocessed the reads with MiXCR, giving one entry per CDR3 protein. Among approximately 270,000 distinct CDR3 sequences listed, less than 25% were seen once. Worth noting for this clonotype: Antigen: not known.

V lost 7 bases to trimming and J lost 3 bases, with 14 bases between them. Germline assignment: CDR1 MNHNS and CDR2 SASEGT. CDR3 length: 14 residues. Study conclusions and caveats: The cumulative frequency of public TCR beta families distinguished individuals who carried CMV together with the relevant HLA.

Sequencing was performed on cultured PBMCs, taken from culture after CMV antigen stimulation. The rearrangement links TRBV6-1 to TRBJ2-3, with TRBD2 as a possible D gene (6 bases). The clonotype comes from a human donor in good health (CMV status not recorded). Some clones in this sample may be carry-over from other donors' samples. The CDR3 sequence: CASMRASATDTQYF. The CDR3 DNA reads TGTGCCAGCATGAGAGCTAGCGCAACAGATACGCAGTATTTT.